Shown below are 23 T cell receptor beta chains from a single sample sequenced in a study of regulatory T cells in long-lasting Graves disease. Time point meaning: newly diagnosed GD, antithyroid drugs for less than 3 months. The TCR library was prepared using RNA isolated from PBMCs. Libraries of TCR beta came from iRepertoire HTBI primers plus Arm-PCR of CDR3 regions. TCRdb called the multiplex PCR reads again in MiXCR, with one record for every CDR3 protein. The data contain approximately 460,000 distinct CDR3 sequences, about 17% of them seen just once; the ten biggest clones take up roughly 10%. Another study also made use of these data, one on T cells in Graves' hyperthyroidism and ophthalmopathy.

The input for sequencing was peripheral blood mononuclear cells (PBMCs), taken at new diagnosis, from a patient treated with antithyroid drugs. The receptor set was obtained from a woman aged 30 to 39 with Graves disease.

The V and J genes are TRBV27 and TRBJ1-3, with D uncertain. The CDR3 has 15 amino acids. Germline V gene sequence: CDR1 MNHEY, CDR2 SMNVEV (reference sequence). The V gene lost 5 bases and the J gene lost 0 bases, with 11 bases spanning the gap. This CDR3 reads CASSPARGSGNTIYF. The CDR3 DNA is TGTGCCAGCAGTCCGGCGCGGGGCTCTGGAAACACCATATATTTT.

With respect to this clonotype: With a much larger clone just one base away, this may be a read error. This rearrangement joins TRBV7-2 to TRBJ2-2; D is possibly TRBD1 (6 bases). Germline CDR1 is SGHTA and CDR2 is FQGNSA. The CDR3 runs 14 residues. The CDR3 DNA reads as TGTGCCAGCAGCTCCTATAGGGACACCGGGGAGCTGTCTTTT. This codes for CASSSYRDTGELSF.

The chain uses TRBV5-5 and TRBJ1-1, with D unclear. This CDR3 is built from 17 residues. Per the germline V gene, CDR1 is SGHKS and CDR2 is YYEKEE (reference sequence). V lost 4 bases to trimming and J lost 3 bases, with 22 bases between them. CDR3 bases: TGTGCCAGCAGCCGTTTTCTTTCGAACGAGGTTGACACTGAAGCTTTCTTT. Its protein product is CASSRFLSNEVDTEAFF.

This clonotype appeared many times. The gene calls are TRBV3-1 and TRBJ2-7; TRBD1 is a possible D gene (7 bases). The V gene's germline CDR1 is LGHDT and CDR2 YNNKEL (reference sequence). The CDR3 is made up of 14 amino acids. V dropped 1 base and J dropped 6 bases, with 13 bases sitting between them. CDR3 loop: CASSQVRGEGEQYF. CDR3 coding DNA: TGTGCCAGCAGCCAAGTCAGGGGGGAAGGCGAGCAGTACTTC.

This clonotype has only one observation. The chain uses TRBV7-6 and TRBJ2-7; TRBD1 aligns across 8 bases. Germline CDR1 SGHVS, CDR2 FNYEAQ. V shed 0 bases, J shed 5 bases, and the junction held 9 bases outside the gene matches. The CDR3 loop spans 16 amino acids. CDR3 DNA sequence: TGTGCCAGCAGCTTAGCCCGGACAGGGCGAAGAGACGAGCAGTACTTC. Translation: CASSLARTGRRDEQYF.

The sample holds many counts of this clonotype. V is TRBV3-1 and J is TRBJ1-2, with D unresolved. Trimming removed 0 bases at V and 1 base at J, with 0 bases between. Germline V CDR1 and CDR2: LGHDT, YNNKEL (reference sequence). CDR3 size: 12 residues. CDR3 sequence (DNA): TGTGCCAGCAGCCAAGATAACTATGGCTACACCTTC. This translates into CASSQDNYGYTF.

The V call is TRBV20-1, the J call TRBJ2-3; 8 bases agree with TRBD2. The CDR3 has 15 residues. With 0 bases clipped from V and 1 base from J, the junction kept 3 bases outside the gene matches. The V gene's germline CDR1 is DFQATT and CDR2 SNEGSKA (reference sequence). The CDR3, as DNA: TGCAGTGCTAGAGACGGGCGGGAGGGCACAGATACGCAGTATTTT. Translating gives CSARDGREGTDTQYF.

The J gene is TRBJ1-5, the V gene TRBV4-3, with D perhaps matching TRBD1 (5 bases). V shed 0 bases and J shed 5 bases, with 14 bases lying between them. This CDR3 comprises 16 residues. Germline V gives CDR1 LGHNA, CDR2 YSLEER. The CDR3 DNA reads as TGCGCCAGCAGCCAAGAATCCCGGGGGATGGATCAGCCCCAGCATTTT. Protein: CASSQESRGMDQPQHF.

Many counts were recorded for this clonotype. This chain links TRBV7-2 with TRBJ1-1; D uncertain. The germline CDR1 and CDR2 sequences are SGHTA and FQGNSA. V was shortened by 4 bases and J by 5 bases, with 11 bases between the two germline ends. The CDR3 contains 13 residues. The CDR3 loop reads CASSSQRDTEAFF. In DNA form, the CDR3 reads TGTGCCAGCAGCTCTCAGAGGGATACTGAAGCTTTCTTT.

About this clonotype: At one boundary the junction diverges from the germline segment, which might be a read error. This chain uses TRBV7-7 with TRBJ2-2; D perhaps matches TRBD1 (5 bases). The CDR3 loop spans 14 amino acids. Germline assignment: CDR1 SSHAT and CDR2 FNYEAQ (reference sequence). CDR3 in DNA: TGTGCTAGCAGCTTAACCCCAGGGAACGGGGAGCTGTTTTTT. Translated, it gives CASSLTPGNGELFF.

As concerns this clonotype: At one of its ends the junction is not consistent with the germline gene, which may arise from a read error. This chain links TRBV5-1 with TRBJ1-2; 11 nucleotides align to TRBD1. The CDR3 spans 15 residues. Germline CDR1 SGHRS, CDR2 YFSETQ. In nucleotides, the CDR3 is TGTGCCAGCAGCTTGACAGGACAGGGGGCAGATGGCTACACCTTC. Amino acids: CASSLTGQGADGYTF.

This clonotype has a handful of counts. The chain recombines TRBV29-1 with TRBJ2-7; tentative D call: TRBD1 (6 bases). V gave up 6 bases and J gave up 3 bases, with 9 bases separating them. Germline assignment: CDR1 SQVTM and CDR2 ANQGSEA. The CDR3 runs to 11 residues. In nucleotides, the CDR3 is TGCAGCGTGGCGGACAGCTACGAGCAGTACTTC. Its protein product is CSVADSYEQYF.

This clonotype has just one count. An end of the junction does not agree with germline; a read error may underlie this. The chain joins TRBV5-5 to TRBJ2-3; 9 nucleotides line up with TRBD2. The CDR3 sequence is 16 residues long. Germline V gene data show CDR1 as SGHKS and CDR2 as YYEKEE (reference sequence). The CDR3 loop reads CTSSRSGRSDTDTQYF. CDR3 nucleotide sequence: TGTACCAGCAGTAGAAGCGGGAGGAGTGACACAGATACGCAGTATTTT.

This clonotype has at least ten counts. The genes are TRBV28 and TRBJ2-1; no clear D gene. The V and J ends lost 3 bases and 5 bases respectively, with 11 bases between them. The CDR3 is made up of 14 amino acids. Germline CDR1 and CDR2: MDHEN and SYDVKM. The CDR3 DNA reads TGTGCCAGCAGTTTGGCCGCGCGCAACAATGAGCAGTTCTTC. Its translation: CASSLAARNNEQFF.

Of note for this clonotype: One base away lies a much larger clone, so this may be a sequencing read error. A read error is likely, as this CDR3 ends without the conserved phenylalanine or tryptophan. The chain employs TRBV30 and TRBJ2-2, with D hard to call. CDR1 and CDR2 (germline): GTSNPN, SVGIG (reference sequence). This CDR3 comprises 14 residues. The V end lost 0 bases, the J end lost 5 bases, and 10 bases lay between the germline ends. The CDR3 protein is CAWSVMGGTGELFL. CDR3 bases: TGTGCCTGGAGTGTAATGGGTGGGACCGGGGAGCTGTTTCTT.

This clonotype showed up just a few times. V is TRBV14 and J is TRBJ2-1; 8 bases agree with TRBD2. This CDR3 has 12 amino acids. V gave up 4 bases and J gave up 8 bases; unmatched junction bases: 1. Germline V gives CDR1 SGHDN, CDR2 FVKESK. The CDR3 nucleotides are TGTGCCAGCAGCCGTAGCGGGGATGAGCAGTTCTTC. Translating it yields CASSRSGDEQFF.

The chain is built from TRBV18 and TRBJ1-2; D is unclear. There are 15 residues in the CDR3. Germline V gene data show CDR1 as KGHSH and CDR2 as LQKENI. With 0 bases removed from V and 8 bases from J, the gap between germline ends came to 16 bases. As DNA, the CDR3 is TGTGCCAGCTCACCACCGAGCAACCAACGGGAAGGCTACACCTTC. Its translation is CASSPPSNQREGYTF.

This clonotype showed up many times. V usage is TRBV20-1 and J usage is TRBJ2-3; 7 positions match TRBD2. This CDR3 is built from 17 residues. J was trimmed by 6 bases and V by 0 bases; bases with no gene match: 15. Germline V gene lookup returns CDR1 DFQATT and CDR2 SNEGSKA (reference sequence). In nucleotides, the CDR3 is TGCAGTGCTAGAGATTTGGCGGGAGAATATAGGCGTGATACGCAGTATTTT. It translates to CSARDLAGEYRRDTQYF.

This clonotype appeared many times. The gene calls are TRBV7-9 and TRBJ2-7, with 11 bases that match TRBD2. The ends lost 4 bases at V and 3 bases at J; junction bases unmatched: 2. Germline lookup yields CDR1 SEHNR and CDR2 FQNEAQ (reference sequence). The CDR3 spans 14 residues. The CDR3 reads CASSYTSGGYEQYF. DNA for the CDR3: TGTGCCAGCAGCTACACTAGCGGGGGCTACGAGCAGTACTTC.

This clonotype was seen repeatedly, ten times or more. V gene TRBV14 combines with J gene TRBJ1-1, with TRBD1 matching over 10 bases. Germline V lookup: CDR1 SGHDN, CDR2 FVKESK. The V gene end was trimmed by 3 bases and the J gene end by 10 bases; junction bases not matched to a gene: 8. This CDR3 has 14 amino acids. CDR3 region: CASSHSSTGGRAFF. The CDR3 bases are TGTGCCAGCAGCCACTCATCGACAGGGGGCCGAGCTTTCTTT.

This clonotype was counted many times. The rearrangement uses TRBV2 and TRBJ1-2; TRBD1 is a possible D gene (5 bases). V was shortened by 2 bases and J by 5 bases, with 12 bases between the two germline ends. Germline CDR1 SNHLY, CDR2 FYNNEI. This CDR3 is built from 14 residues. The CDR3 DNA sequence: TGTGCCAGCAGTGAAATGGGACGGACATATGGCTACACCTTC. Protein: CASSEMGRTYGYTF.

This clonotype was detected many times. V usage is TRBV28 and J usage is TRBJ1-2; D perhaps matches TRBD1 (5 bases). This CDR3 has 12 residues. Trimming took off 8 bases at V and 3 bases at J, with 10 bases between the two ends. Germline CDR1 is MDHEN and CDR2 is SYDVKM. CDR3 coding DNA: TGTGCCAGCCTCCAGGGAGACTATGGCTACACCTTC. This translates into CASLQGDYGYTF.

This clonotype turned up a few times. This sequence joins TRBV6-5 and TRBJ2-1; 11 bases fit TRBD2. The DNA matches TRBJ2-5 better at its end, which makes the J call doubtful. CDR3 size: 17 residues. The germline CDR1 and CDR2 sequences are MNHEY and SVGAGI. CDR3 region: CASSSRLAGPSKETQYF. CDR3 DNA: TGTGCCAGCAGTTCCCGACTAGCGGGACCGTCCAAAGAGACCCAGTACTTC.